These 31 T cell receptor beta chains share one sample of origin, sequenced in a study of control samples from healthy donors and cancer patients. The method was immunoSEQ multiplex PCR; TCRdb's version includes in-frame clones alone and lacks a portion of them. There are about 75,000 clones in the sample; approximately 80% occur only once, and roughly 15% lies in the top ten. Sequenced input: blood. The source of these receptors is a middle-aged man in good health.

The V call is TRBV10-3, the J call TRBJ2-3; 9 bases are shared with TRBD1. V gave up 4 bases and J gave up 4 bases; unmatched junction bases: 6. Germline V gene data show CDR1 as ENHRY and CDR2 as SYGVKD. This CDR3 has 15 amino acids. DNA for the CDR3: TGTGCCATCAGTGCATCGGGACAGGGATCAGATACGCAGTATTTT. Encoded protein: CAISASGQGSDTQYF.

The rearrangement links TRBV30 to TRBJ1-3; 9 bases map to TRBD1. This CDR3 is built from 16 residues. CDR1 is GTSNPN, CDR2 SVGIG, per germline (reference sequence). V gave up 6 bases and J gave up 8 bases; unmatched junction bases: 17. The CDR3 DNA reads as TGTGCCTGCCATCCCGGGACAGGGTTGGGGGGGCACACCATATATTTT. This sequence encodes CACHPGTGLGGHTIYF.

This rearrangement joins TRBV5-1 to TRBJ2-1; no definite D call. The CDR3 covers 14 residues. Per germline, CDR1 SGHRS and CDR2 YFSETQ. Trimming removed 4 bases at V and 5 bases at J, with 13 bases between. This CDR3 is CASSELQTNNEQFF. The CDR3 bases are TGCGCCAGCAGCGAGCTACAGACCAACAATGAGCAGTTCTTC.

Only one count was recorded for this clone. The chain links TRBV6-6 to TRBJ2-1, with 7 bases that match TRBD2. Germline loops: CDR1 MNHNY, CDR2 SVGAGI (reference sequence). After removal of 7 bases from V and 7 bases from J, the junction contained 13 bases not matched to a gene. The CDR3 has 15 residues. The CDR3 DNA is TGTGCCAGCATGAGGTCGAGCGGGAAGGAGAATGAGCAGTTCTTC. This encodes CASMRSSGKENEQFF.

The genes are TRBV11-3 and TRBJ2-1; D remains ambiguous. The CDR3 sequence is 17 residues long. CDR1 is SGHNT and CDR2 is YENEEA in the germline V gene. Trimming left V 2 bases short and J 3 bases short, with 17 bases between. The CDR3: CASSLSSVLTDYNEQFF. The DNA of the CDR3 is TGTGCCAGCAGCTTATCTTCGGTGTTGACGGACTACAATGAGCAGTTCTTC.

The chain carries TRBV13 and TRBJ1-1, with D perhaps matching TRBD1 (6 bases). The germline CDR1 and CDR2 sequences are PRHDT and FYEKMQ (reference sequence). The CDR3 loop spans 13 amino acids. V lost 3 bases and J 9 bases, leaving 14 bases between the germline ends. The CDR3 is CASSLTGTRKAFF. For the CDR3, the DNA is TGTGCCAGCAGCTTGACCGGGACACGGAAAGCTTTCTTT.

This clone showed up just a few times. V usage is TRBV4-3 and J usage is TRBJ2-7; 8 bases match TRBD2. With 1 base clipped from V and 6 bases from J, the junction kept 8 bases outside the gene matches. CDR1 and CDR2 (germline): LGHNA, YSLEER. This CDR3 is built from 15 residues. CDR3 DNA sequence: TGCGCCAGCAGCCAAGTAGCGGGATTCTCAGGCGAGCAGTACTTC. Encoded protein: CASSQVAGFSGEQYF.

This sequence joins TRBV7-2 and TRBJ1-1; 8 bases map to TRBD1. The germline CDR1 and CDR2 sequences are SGHTA and FQGNSA. Unmatched junction bases numbered 3, after V lost 3 bases and J lost 0 bases. The CDR3 has 15 residues. The CDR3 protein is CASSLHRGLNTEAFF. The CDR3 DNA reads TGTGCCAGCAGCTTGCACAGGGGGTTGAACACTGAAGCTTTCTTT.

This chain uses TRBV2 with TRBJ2-7, with TRBD1 matching over 10 bases. This CDR3 has 15 amino acids. Germline V CDR1 and CDR2: SNHLY, FYNNEI. V lost 4 bases, J lost 6 bases, and 9 bases stayed unmatched. CDR3 protein: CASSGQPGQGSEQYF. Here the CDR3 DNA reads TGTGCCAGCAGTGGGCAACCGGGACAGGGGTCCGAGCAGTACTTC.

The chain is built from TRBV28 and TRBJ2-7, with 11 positions matching TRBD1. This CDR3 has 19 residues. The trim removed 1 base at V and 5 bases at J, leaving 16 bases unmatched. Germline loops: CDR1 MDHEN, CDR2 SYDVKM. CDR3 DNA sequence: TGTGCCAGCAGTTTATATCTAGTAGGACAGGGGGCGGGAAGGAACGAGCAGTACTTC. This sequence encodes CASSLYLVGQGAGRNEQYF.

This chain links TRBV4-2 with TRBJ1-2, with D possibly being TRBD1 (6 bases). V lost 0 bases and J lost 3, with 8 bases in between. Germline CDR1 LGHNA, CDR2 YNFKEQ. The CDR3 contains 14 residues. The CDR3 DNA is TGTGCCAGCAGCCAAGACAGGGGAGACTATGGCTACACCTTC. This sequence encodes CASSQDRGDYGYTF.

The genes are TRBV19 and TRBJ1-5; D is possibly TRBD1 (5 bases). The V gene lost 5 bases and the J gene lost 2 bases, with 10 bases spanning the gap. Germline V gives CDR1 LNHDA, CDR2 SQIVND (reference sequence). The CDR3 covers 14 residues. CDR3 in DNA: TGTGCCAGTAGTGCTACAGGAGGCAATCAGCCCCAGCATTTT. Translation gives CASSATGGNQPQHF.

The chain links TRBV6-2 or TRBV6-3 to TRBJ2-7; 8 bases are shared with TRBD2. CDR1 is MNHEY, CDR2 SVGEGT, per germline. CDR3 length: 13 residues. Trimming took 6 bases from V and 4 from J; bases not matched to a gene: 5. As DNA, the CDR3 is TGTGCCAGCAGCACCAAGCGGGAGTACGAGCAGTACTTC. It yields the protein CASSTKREYEQYF.

This clone has only a few counts. CDR3 DNA: TGTGCCAGCAGCGCCGATGGGCGGAGAAGAACGCAGTATTTT. It yields the protein CASSADGRRRTQYF. The chain combines TRBV7-2 with TRBJ2-3; D is unclear. The CDR3 has 14 residues. The germline V gene encodes CDR1 SGHTA and CDR2 FQGNSA. The V end lost 5 bases, the J end lost 9 bases, and 18 bases lay between the germline ends. Variable domain in full (rest from reference TRBV7-2 and TRBJ2-3): GAGVSQSPSNKVTEKGKDVELRCDPISGHTALYWYRQSLGQGLEFLIYFQGNSAPDKSGLPSDRFSAERTGGSVSTLTIQRTQQEDSAVYLCASSADGRRRTQYFGPGTRLTVL.

The chain is built from TRBV11-2 and TRBJ2-2; TRBD2 matches 7 bases. The J segment lost 6 bases and the V segment lost 2 bases, leaving 6 bases of the junction unmatched. This CDR3 is built from 15 residues. Germline CDR1 is SGHAT and CDR2 is FQNNGV. The CDR3 coding sequence is TGTGCCAGCAGCTTACGGAGCGGGACGGCCGGGGAGCTGTTTTTT. Amino acid sequence: CASSLRSGTAGELFF. Variable domain in full (rest from reference TRBV11-2 and TRBJ2-2): EAGVAQSPRYKIIEKRQSVAFWCNPISGHATLYWYQQILGQGPKLLIQFQNNGVVDDSQLPKDRFSAERLKGVDSTLKIQPAKLEDSAVYLCASSLRSGTAGELFFGEGSRLTVL.

A word on this clone: The junction differs from germline at one of its ends, possibly a read error. The chain is built from TRBV18 and TRBJ1-1; 7 bases line up with TRBD1. CDR1 is KGHSH and CDR2 is LQKENI in the germline V gene. CDR3 length: 14 residues. In DNA form, the CDR3 reads TGTGCCAGCGCACCGGGACAGCGGTATACTGAAGCTTTCTTT. It codes for CASAPGQRYTEAFF.

This clone has only one observation. V is TRBV6-4 and J is TRBJ2-6; TRBD1 matches 7 bases. Germline V lookup: CDR1 MRHNA, CDR2 SNTAGT. After removal of 5 bases from V and 2 bases from J, the junction contained 3 bases not matched to a gene. The CDR3 runs 15 residues. The CDR3 loop reads CASSPDRAGANVLTF. The CDR3 nucleotides are TGTGCCAGCAGTCCAGACAGGGCTGGGGCCAACGTCCTGACTTTC.

This chain uses TRBV5-1 with TRBJ2-1; 9 bases match TRBD2. V was clipped by 0 bases and J by 0 bases; unmatched bases: 7. This CDR3 has 18 amino acids. Looked up from germline, CDR1 is SGHRS and CDR2 is YFSETQ. The CDR3 DNA reads as TGCGCCAGCAGCTTGGAGGGTAGCGGGAGAGTCTCCTACAATGAGCAGTTCTTC. It translates to CASSLEGSGRVSYNEQFF.

The V gene is TRBV24-1, the J gene TRBJ2-1; D may correspond to TRBD1 or TRBD2 (5 bases each). Germline CDR1 KGHDR, CDR2 SFDVKD. V dropped 3 bases and J dropped 3 bases, with 17 bases sitting between them. The CDR3 is 17 residues long. CDR3 bases: TGTGCCACCAGTGATGATGCCTTACAGGAGGACTACAATGAGCAGTTCTTC. Its protein is CATSDDALQEDYNEQFF.

The chain uses TRBV27 and TRBJ1-2, with 9 positions matching TRBD1. V shed 4 bases and J 5 bases; nucleotides not matched to a gene: 5. Germline CDR1 and CDR2: MNHEY and SMNVEV (reference sequence). There are 14 residues in the CDR3. For the CDR3, the DNA is TGTGCCAGCAGTTACGGGGGACAGGGTTATGGCTACACCTTC. Translation gives CASSYGGQGYGYTF.

The sample holds one count of this clone. This chain links TRBV21-1 with TRBJ2-2; the D call of TRBD2 is as the table states it, not checked on the DNA. TRBV21-1 is a pseudogene locus. The CDR3 is 18 amino acids. The CDR3 nucleotides read TGTGCCAGCAGCAAAGCGCAGATAGCGGGGGCGAACACCGGGGAGCTGTTTTTT. Residues: CASSKAQIAGANTGELFF.

This rearrangement joins TRBV14 to TRBJ2-6; no reliable D call. The V and J ends lost 2 bases and 0 bases respectively, with 8 bases between them. Germline CDR1 SGHDN, CDR2 FVKESK. The CDR3 runs 16 residues. For the CDR3, the DNA is TGTGCCAGCAGCCAAAGCAGAGTCTCTGGGGCCAACGTCCTGACTTTC. This codes for CASSQSRVSGANVLTF.

The V call is TRBV30, the J call TRBJ2-3; tentative D call: TRBD2 (5 bases). Germline V lookup: CDR1 GTSNPN, CDR2 SVGIG (reference sequence). V lost 5 bases and J 4 bases, leaving 10 bases between the germline ends. The CDR3 consists of 12 residues. The CDR3 loop is CAWSGSPDTQYF. The CDR3, as DNA: TGTGCCTGGTCTGGGAGTCCAGATACGCAGTATTTT.

The chain employs TRBV7-6 and TRBJ2-7; a weak D match, TRBD1 (5 bases). Trimming took off 4 bases at V and 5 bases at J, with 18 bases between the two ends. Germline values: CDR1 SGHVS, CDR2 FNYEAQ. CDR3 length: 15 amino acids. The CDR3 reads CASSSIDRNVHEQYF. The CDR3 DNA follows: TGTGCCAGCAGCTCAATAGACAGAAACGTCCACGAGCAGTACTTC.

V gene TRBV6-5 combines with J gene TRBJ2-5; D call uncertain. CDR1 is MNHEY and CDR2 is SVGAGI in the germline V gene. V lost 6 bases and J lost 5, with 10 bases in between. The CDR3 covers 12 residues. In DNA, the CDR3 is TGTGCCAGCAGCCGATCTGGGGAGACCCAGTACTTC. Translation gives CASSRSGETQYF.

V and J are TRBV11-3 and TRBJ2-7; a possible D gene is TRBD1 (5 bases). Germline CDR1 is SGHNT and CDR2 is YENEEA. V lost 0 bases and J 6 bases, leaving 15 bases between the germline ends. The CDR3 loop spans 15 amino acids. The CDR3 DNA reads as TGTGCCAGCAGCTTAGAGGGCACCTTGGGGCTCGAGCAGTACTTC. It translates to CASSLEGTLGLEQYF.

There are a few counts of this clone. The chain links TRBV5-1 to TRBJ2-7; 9 bases map to TRBD1. With 6 bases clipped from V and 6 bases from J, the junction kept 7 bases outside the gene matches. Germline CDR1 and CDR2: SGHRS and YFSETQ. There are 13 residues in the CDR3. This CDR3 reads CASNTGTGSEQYF. The DNA for the CDR3 is TGCGCCAGCAACACCGGGACAGGGTCCGAGCAGTACTTC.

This chain connects TRBV7-9 to TRBJ2-7, with 7 positions matching TRBD1. This CDR3 has 16 residues. V shed 3 bases and J 5 bases; nucleotides not matched to a gene: 13. CDR1 SEHNR and CDR2 FQNEAQ come from the germline V gene (reference sequence). CDR3 sequence: CASSFFTTGDTDEQYF. CDR3 sequence (DNA): TGTGCCAGCAGCTTTTTCACCACAGGGGATACGGACGAGCAGTACTTC.

This chain joins TRBV11-2 and TRBJ2-3, with D tentatively TRBD2 (6 bases). Trimming stripped 5 bases from V and 2 bases from J, with 11 bases between. The germline V gene has CDR1 SGHAT and CDR2 FQNNGV. The CDR3 extends over 14 amino acids. CDR3 nucleotides: TGTGCCAGCAGCCCCGGGACTTTCACAGATACGCAGTATTTT. It yields the protein CASSPGTFTDTQYF.

The chain combines TRBV7-8 with TRBJ1-5; tentatively, D is TRBD1 (5 bases). Germline CDR1 and CDR2: SGHVS and FQNEAQ. The CDR3 is 15 residues long. V gave up 5 bases and J gave up 0 bases, with 11 bases separating them. The CDR3 loop is CASSQDSFSNQPQHF. The DNA for the CDR3 is TGTGCCAGCAGCCAAGACAGTTTTAGCAATCAGCCCCAGCATTTT.

The chain couples TRBV3-1 (or the pseudogene TRBV3-2) to TRBJ2-1, with 10 positions matching TRBD1. CDR1 is LGHDT and CDR2 is YNNKEL in the germline V gene (reference sequence). The CDR3 runs 14 residues. Unmatched junction bases numbered 4, after V lost 4 bases and J lost 7 bases. The CDR3 DNA is TGTGCCAGCAGCCCGGGACAGGGGAGGAATGAGCAGTTCTTC. It translates to CASSPGQGRNEQFF.